This is a list of T cell receptor beta chains from one sample in a study of cytomegalovirus exposure and HLA in healthy donors. The repertoire was sequenced with immunoSEQ multiplex PCR; TCRdb's copy has only in-frame clones and lacks some. The repertoire holds more than 80,000 clones, with under 80% as singletons. The sequencing sample was made of PBMCs. These TCRs come from a woman between 45 and 60 years old in good health and CMV-seropositive. The CDR3 runs from the conserved cysteine through the conserved F or W. Each record gives: V gene, clone size, J gene, D gene, CDR3 protein. D genes are given only for firm matches. Clone size appears in some rows only: once, few, many, or a class for an expanded clone.

>TRBV7-9|once|TRBJ2-1|TRBD2
CASSFTSGVGEQFF
>TRBV19|-|TRBJ2-2|-
CASSLGSNGGELFF
>TRBV9|-|TRBJ1-2|-
CASSVTHSGGNGYTF
>TRBV1|few|TRBJ2-5|-
CTSTSGGFQETQYF
>TRBV7-9|-|TRBJ2-5|TRBD2
CASSLGLAAETQYF
>TRBV5-1|-|TRBJ2-3|TRBD2
CASSYIGGDSTDTQYF
>TRBV15|-|TRBJ2-1|-
CATSRESLARLFYEQFF
>TRBV7-9|once|TRBJ2-5|TRBD2
CASSWGGSDQETQYF
>TRBV6-5|-|TRBJ1-3|-
CASSLYRGFGNTIYF
>TRBV25-1|once|TRBJ1-6|TRBD1
CASSEGQGGSPLHF
>TRBV6-4|-|TRBJ2-7|-
CASSYSQGHYEQYF
>TRBV4-3|-|TRBJ2-7|TRBD1
CASSQDWTGGWSYEQYF
>TRBV6-5|-|TRBJ2-1|TRBD2
CASSYSSGGVNEQFF
>TRBV7-6|-|-|TRBD1
CASSLGQGAYEQYF
>TRBV18|-|TRBJ1-2|TRBD1
CASSPSTGANYGYTF
>TRBV6-5|once|TRBJ1-1|TRBD1
CASSYGTAIVHTEAFF
>TRBV2|-|TRBJ1-5|-
CASSDPGSNQPQHF
>TRBV7-9|-|TRBJ2-5|TRBD1
CASSPDRASQETQYF
>TRBV19|few|TRBJ1-1|-
CASSLNRAPNTEAFF
>TRBV27|-|TRBJ1-5|-
CASSFGGGGNQPQHF
>TRBV7-6|few|TRBJ1-6|TRBD1
CASSLDIPGQTINSPLHF
>TRBV28|-|TRBJ2-4|-
CASSLEDGGVAKNIQYF
>TRBV15|-|TRBJ2-1|-
CATSIDGVAGNEQFF
>TRBV7-9|-|TRBJ1-2|-
CASSLGSGLNYGYTF
>TRBV21-1|few|TRBJ1-5|-
CASSNGFLRECNQPQHF
>TRBV4-1|-|TRBJ1-1|-
CASSPGGALGTEAFF
>TRBV5-1|-|TRBJ2-7|TRBD1
CASSLGTPAGTGSYEQYF
>TRBV19|few|TRBJ1-1|TRBD1
CASSTQGVNTEAFF
>TRBV28|-|TRBJ2-5|TRBD2
CASSTGLAEQETQYF
>TRBV28|-|TRBJ1-2|-
CASSLGGRGPYGYTF
>TRBV11-1|-|TRBJ1-6|TRBD1
CASSLQGAGGSPLHF
>TRBV4-2|-|TRBJ1-2|-
CASSQDGSVEGYTF
>TRBV9|-|TRBJ2-5|TRBD2
CASSVATSGGTQYF
>TRBV4-3|few|TRBJ2-1|TRBD2
CASSQLTSGVYNEQFF
>TRBV7-9|many|TRBJ1-6|TRBD1
CAGGTGSSYNSPLHF
>TRBV7-9|-|TRBJ1-6|-
CASSLVQGNSPLHF
>TRBV28|-|TRBJ2-2|-
CASTEPPGELFF
>TRBV11-1|-|TRBJ2-3|TRBD2
CASSPRLAGATQYF
>TRBV7-2|few|TRBJ2-3|-
CASSLAGGSGAQYF
>TRBV4-2|once|TRBJ2-1|TRBD2
CASSLAGGSYNEQFF
>TRBV15|-|TRBJ1-3|-
CATSRDSGGTSSGNTIYF
>TRBV6-5|-|TRBJ2-5|TRBD2
CASSSGLAGGQETQYF
>TRBV5-1|few|TRBJ2-2|-
CASSLGGLNTGELFF
>TRBV29-1|-|TRBJ2-3|TRBD1
CSAGRGQRDTDTQYF
>TRBV11-2|few|TRBJ2-1|TRBD2
CASSLLSGGINEQFF
>TRBV7-8|-|TRBJ2-5|-
CASSFDRSGTSGTQYF
>TRBV6-1|-|TRBJ1-6|TRBD1
CASTPLVGQAPLHF
>TRBV27|-|TRBJ1-1|-
CASSLTGPGGAFF
>TRBV18|-|TRBJ1-2|-
CASSPRAGVSYGYTF
>TRBV10-3|-|TRBJ2-7|-
CAISESVGAAYEQYF
>TRBV6-5|-|TRBJ1-5|TRBD1
CASSRQGAAGQPQHF
>TRBV6-5|few|TRBJ1-2|TRBD1
CASSYGTGGVGYTF
>TRBV5-1|-|TRBJ2-5|-
CASSLDGETQYF
>TRBV7-2|-|TRBJ1-2|-
CASSYEGYGYTF
>TRBV7-2|-|TRBJ2-7|TRBD1
CASSSGTGVGDSGQYF
>TRBV5-6|-|TRBJ1-1|TRBD1
CASSPGQVNTEAFF
>TRBV5-6|-|TRBJ2-3|TRBD1
CASSTDRGHATDTQYF